A single sample is the source of the 27 T cell receptor beta chains below, sequenced in a study of blood T cells in healthy people across ages. Together with a sample-barcoded 5' primer, a J-beta primer mix was included in a second PCR lasting 7 to 11 cycles. TCRdb used MiXCR to reprocess the 5' RACE reads, holding one entry per CDR3 protein. The sample has more than 800,000 distinct CDR3 sequences, 40% to 45% seen once. Input material: blood. These receptors were obtained from a woman aged 55-69 years in good health.

The chain uses TRBV7-2 and TRBJ2-3, with a weak D call TRBD2 (5 bases). The V end lost 5 bases, the J end lost 1 base, and 16 bases lay between the germline ends. The CDR3 has 16 residues. CDR1 SGHTA and CDR2 FQGNSA come from the germline V gene. The CDR3: CASSLWASGRTDTQYF. DNA of the CDR3: TGTGCCAGCAGCCTCTGGGCCAGCGGACGCACAGATACGCAGTATTTT. The full variable domain, completed using reference TRBV7-2 and TRBJ2-3, is GAGVSQSPSNKVTEKGKDVELRCDPISGHTALYWYRQSLGQGLEFLIYFQGNSAPDKSGLPSDRFSAERTGGSVSTLTIQRTQQEDSAVYLCASSLWASGRTDTQYFGPGTRLTVL.

The gene calls are TRBV11-2 and TRBJ2-1; D is unclear. Germline V gene data show CDR1 as SGHAT and CDR2 as FQNNGV. V shed 5 bases and J shed 8 bases, with 19 bases lying between them. The CDR3 sequence is 15 residues long. Here the CDR3 reads CASSPRRPPKHEQFF. Here the CDR3 DNA reads TGTGCCAGCAGCCCCCGTCGCCCCCCTAAGCATGAGCAGTTCTTC.

This chain joins TRBV18 and TRBJ2-1, with D maybe TRBD2 (6 bases). This CDR3 comprises 16 residues. The germline V gene encodes CDR1 KGHSH and CDR2 LQKENI. V was clipped by 3 bases and J by 0 bases, with 12 bases between them. DNA for the CDR3: TGTGCCAGCTCACCTGGGACTTTAAGCTCCTACAATGAGCAGTTCTTC. It yields the protein CASSPGTLSSYNEQFF.

This clonotype was detected a few times. This rearrangement joins TRBV12-3 or TRBV12-4 to TRBJ2-1; possible D gene TRBD2, 6 bases. V was pared by 1 base and J by 7 bases, with 11 bases between. This CDR3 contains 14 residues. The CDR3 protein is CASSLGREWNEQFF. DNA of the CDR3: TGTGCCAGCAGTTTAGGACGGGAGTGGAATGAGCAGTTCTTC.

This clonotype was detected only a few times. The V call is TRBV25-1, the J call TRBJ2-3, with 9 bases aligning to TRBD1. CDR1 and CDR2 (germline): MGHDK, SYGVNS. This CDR3 spans 16 amino acids. J lost 1 base, V lost 5 bases, and 7 bases had no gene match. The CDR3 loop reads CASSISQGAGTDTQYF. The CDR3 DNA reads TGTGCCAGCAGTATATCACAGGGGGCCGGCACAGATACGCAGTATTTT.

The chain couples TRBV4-1 to TRBJ2-7; TRBD2 agrees at 8 bases. This CDR3 comprises 15 residues. Germline V gene data show CDR1 as MGHRA and CDR2 as YSYEKL. V shed 4 bases, J shed 4 bases, and the junction held 9 bases outside the gene matches. Here the CDR3 reads CASSPPSGSRYEQYF. The CDR3 nucleotides are TGCGCCAGCAGCCCTCCCAGCGGGAGTCGGTACGAGCAGTACTTC.

This clonotype was counted only a few times. The chain links TRBV3-1 to TRBJ1-2, with TRBD1 as a possible D gene (5 bases). CDR3 size: 15 residues. V shed 4 bases and J shed 8 bases, with 20 bases lying between them. Germline CDR1 LGHDT, CDR2 YNNKEL (reference sequence). The CDR3 DNA reads TGTGCCAGCAGCCCAACCACCGGGACCTCTAGGGGCTACACCTTC. It is translated as CASSPTTGTSRGYTF.

This sequence joins TRBV29-1 and TRBJ1-2; D is ambiguous. With 4 bases removed from V and 6 bases from J, the gap between germline ends came to 12 bases. The CDR3 is 12 residues long. Germline CDR1 and CDR2: SQVTM and ANQGSEA. The CDR3 region is CSVVAGVDGYTF. The CDR3 DNA is TGCAGCGTTGTAGCTGGAGTGGATGGCTACACCTTC.

This clonotype was seen only a few times. The chain is built from TRBV7-9 and TRBJ2-1, with a possible D match to TRBD2 (5 bases). Germline V gene data show CDR1 as SEHNR and CDR2 as FQNEAQ (reference sequence). Trimming left V 4 bases short and J 9 bases short, with 13 bases between. The length of the CDR3 is 13 residues. The chain's CDR3 is CASSWTGLSEQFF. CDR3 bases: TGTGCCAGCAGCTGGACTGGGTTAAGTGAGCAGTTCTTC.

The rearrangement joins TRBV7-9 to TRBJ1-2; 7 nucleotides agree with TRBD1. V lost 5 bases and J lost 5; bases outside the gene matches: 8. Germline V gives CDR1 SEHNR, CDR2 FQNEAQ (reference sequence). The CDR3 is 14 residues long. The CDR3 spells CASSPRQGQYGYTF. DNA for the CDR3: TGTGCCAGCAGCCCCCGACAGGGTCAATATGGCTACACCTTC.

This sequence joins TRBV3-1 and TRBJ1-5, with D unclear. This CDR3 has 13 amino acids. Deletions cut 1 base from V and 6 bases from J, with 7 bases between. CDR1 and CDR2 (germline): LGHDT, YNNKEL (reference sequence). The chain's CDR3 is CASSQGLSQPQHF. The CDR3 nucleotides read TGTGCCAGCAGCCAAGGGCTTTCTCAGCCCCAGCATTTT.

The chain links TRBV9 to TRBJ2-5; 10 bases match TRBD2. The V gene end was trimmed by 4 bases and the J gene end by 4 bases; junction bases not matched to a gene: 4. The CDR3 sequence is 14 residues long. Germline V CDR1 and CDR2: SGDLS, YYNGEE. The chain's CDR3 is CASSPSGSLETQYF. The CDR3 DNA reads TGTGCCAGCAGCCCTAGCGGGAGTTTAGAGACCCAGTACTTC.

The CDR3 DNA reads as TGTGCCACCAGCAGCGGAGGCAATCAGCCCCAGCATTTT. Translating it yields CATSSGGNQPQHF. J is TRBJ1-5 and V is TRBV15; D remains ambiguous. CDR3 length equals 13 residues. V lost 3 bases to trimming and J lost 2 bases, with 5 bases between them. Germline V lookup: CDR1 LNHNV, CDR2 YYDKDF (reference sequence).

This rearrangement joins TRBV20-1 to TRBJ2-7; 16 bases fit TRBD2. Germline trimming cut 6 bases from V and 2 bases from J; bases unmatched to any gene: 13. The CDR3 extends over 18 amino acids. Per germline, CDR1 DFQATT and CDR2 SNEGSKA (reference sequence). The CDR3 sequence is CSAIKSGTSGREPYEQYF. CDR3 DNA sequence: TGCAGTGCAATCAAGTCCGGGACTAGCGGGAGGGAGCCCTACGAGCAGTACTTC.

This rearrangement joins TRBV5-5 to TRBJ1-6, with TRBD1 identical over 7 bases. Germline CDR1 SGHKS, CDR2 YYEKEE (reference sequence). The J segment lost 7 bases and the V segment lost 3 bases, leaving 7 bases of the junction unmatched. The CDR3 is 15 amino acids. The CDR3 spells CASSSSGTVNSPLHF. The CDR3, as DNA: TGTGCCAGCAGCTCCTCCGGGACAGTCAATTCACCCCTCCACTTT.

The chain combines TRBV20-1 with TRBJ2-5; D remains unclear. Gene TRBJ2-7 matches the end of the DNA better, so the J call may be wrong. Germline V lookup: CDR1 DFQATT, CDR2 SNEGSKA (reference sequence). The length of the CDR3 is 12 residues. The CDR3 protein is CSASISDYEQYF. CDR3 nucleotides: TGCAGTGCTAGTATCTCAGATTACGAGCAGTACTTC.

The chain has TRBV2 and TRBJ1-2; the D is unclear. Per germline, CDR1 SNHLY and CDR2 FYNNEI. Trimming pared 7 bases from V and 1 base from J, leaving 13 bases between. CDR3 size: 14 residues. The chain's CDR3 is CASKADGDNYGYTF. DNA of the CDR3: TGTGCCAGCAAGGCCGACGGGGATAACTATGGCTACACCTTC.

This clonotype showed up just a few times. The V and J genes are TRBV7-3 and TRBJ2-7; 9 positions match TRBD1. The V segment lost 1 base and the J segment 4 bases; nucleotides outside the gene matches: 5. The CDR3 is 15 residues long. Germline V gives CDR1 SGHTA, CDR2 FQGTGA. Written as DNA, the CDR3 is TGTGCCAGCAGCTTAAGCGGGACAGGGATATACGAGCAGTACTTC. It translates to CASSLSGTGIYEQYF.

This clonotype was counted only a few times. The chain joins TRBV28 to TRBJ2-7; perhaps TRBD2 as D (6 bases). Trimming removed 7 bases at V and 2 bases at J, with 12 bases between. This CDR3 spans 13 amino acids. The germline V gene encodes CDR1 MDHEN and CDR2 SYDVKM. Here the CDR3 reads CASTWRGAYEQYF. The CDR3, as DNA: TGTGCCAGCACGTGGCGGGGCGCCTACGAGCAGTACTTC.

In this sample, this clonotype turned up a few times. This chain links TRBV5-1 with TRBJ1-1, with TRBD1 matching 8 bases. Germline V gene sequence: CDR1 SGHRS, CDR2 YFSETQ. J gave up 5 bases and V 4 bases, and 13 bases lay outside the gene matches. This CDR3 region has 16 residues. As DNA, the CDR3 is TGCGCCAGCAGCCTTGACAGGGGAAGAACTGGGACTGAAGCTTTCTTT. It specifies CASSLDRGRTGTEAFF. Full variable domain (remainder filled in from reference TRBV5-1 and TRBJ1-1): KAGVTQTPRYLIKTRGQQVTLSCSPISGHRSVSWYQQTPGQGLQFLFEYFSETQRNKGNFPGRFSGRQFSNSRSEMNVSTLELGDSALYLCASSLDRGRTGTEAFFGQGTRLTVV.

This clonotype occurred once. This chain links TRBV20-1 with TRBJ1-1, with D tentatively TRBD1 (5 bases). The germline V and J ends were trimmed by 1 base and 1 base, with 34 bases remaining between them. Germline V lookup: CDR1 DFQATT, CDR2 SNEGSKA (reference sequence). The CDR3 length is 22 residues. In nucleotides, the CDR3 is TGCAGTGCTAGAGGACACCGAACGCCCGGGATAGGGGCAACGGGTAAGAACACTGAAGCTTTCTTT. As protein: CSARGHRTPGIGATGKNTEAFF.

The chain joins TRBV20-1 to TRBJ2-1; no clear D. CDR1 and CDR2 (germline): DFQATT, SNEGSKA (reference sequence). With 6 bases removed from V and 1 base from J, the gap between germline ends came to 10 bases. This CDR3 comprises 13 residues. The CDR3 reads CSATQLSYNEQFF. The CDR3 DNA sequence: TGCAGTGCGACGCAGCTATCCTACAATGAGCAGTTCTTC.

The chain is built from TRBV12-5 and TRBJ2-4; weak D call: TRBD2 (6 bases). The J call may be wrong; the DNA end is better matched by TRBJ2-7. This CDR3 contains 15 residues. The V gene's germline CDR1 is LGHNT and CDR2 FRNRAP. CDR3 sequence reads: CASGPGTLPSYEQYF. In nucleotides, the CDR3 is TGTGCTAGTGGCCCCGGGACTTTACCCTCCTACGAGCAGTACTTC.

This clonotype has only a few counts. The rearrangement joins TRBV20-1 to TRBJ2-7; TRBD2 matches 10 bases. Per the germline V gene, CDR1 is DFQATT and CDR2 is SNEGSKA (reference sequence). With 4 bases clipped from V and 2 bases from J, the junction kept 8 bases outside the gene matches. This CDR3 spans 15 amino acids. The CDR3 DNA sequence: TGCAGTGCTACTTACCCAGCGGGAGGGCCCTACGAGCAGTACTTC. Translation gives CSATYPAGGPYEQYF.

As regards this clonotype: At one of its ends the junction is not consistent with the germline gene, which may arise from a read error. This chain joins TRBV6-5 and TRBJ2-1; 12 bases agree with TRBD2. Germline V gives CDR1 MNHEY, CDR2 SVGAGI. This CDR3 is built from 15 residues. CDR3: CAGSRGTSGYNEQFF. Here the CDR3 DNA reads TGTGCCGGCAGCCGTGGGACTAGCGGGTACAACGAGCAGTTCTTC.

This clonotype was seen a handful of times. V and J are TRBV12-3 or TRBV12-4 and TRBJ2-7; no reliable D call. This CDR3 has 14 residues. Trimming left V 3 bases short and J 2 bases short, with 11 bases between. The CDR3 protein is CASSFDGNPYEQYF. The CDR3 coding sequence is TGTGCCAGCAGTTTCGACGGCAATCCCTACGAGCAGTACTTC.

The J gene is TRBJ2-6, the V gene TRBV12-3 or TRBV12-4, with D possibly TRBD1 on 8 matching bases. The CDR3 has 17 residues. Trimming shortened V by 4 bases and J by 6 bases, and 19 bases separated the two germline ends. CDR3 residues: CASSSGQGGWEANVLTF. As DNA, the CDR3 is TGTGCCAGCAGTTCCGGACAGGGAGGGTGGGAGGCCAACGTCCTGACTTTC.